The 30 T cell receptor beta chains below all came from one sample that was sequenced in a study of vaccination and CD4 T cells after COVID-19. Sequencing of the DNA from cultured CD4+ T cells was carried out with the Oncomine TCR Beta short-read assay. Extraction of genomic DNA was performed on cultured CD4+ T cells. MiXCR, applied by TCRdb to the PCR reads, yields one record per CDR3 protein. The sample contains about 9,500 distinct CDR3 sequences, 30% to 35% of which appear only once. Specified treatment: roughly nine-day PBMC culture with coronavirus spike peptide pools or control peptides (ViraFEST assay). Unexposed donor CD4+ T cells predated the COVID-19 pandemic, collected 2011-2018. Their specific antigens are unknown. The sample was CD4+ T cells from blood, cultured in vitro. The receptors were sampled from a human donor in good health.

Written as DNA, the CDR3 is TGTGCCACCATCCCCCTAGCGGGACAGGTGGCAGATACGCAGTATTTT. It yields the protein CATIPLAGQVADTQYF. This rearrangement joins TRBV27 to TRBJ2-3; weak D call: TRBD2 (9 bases). Trimming pared 10 bases from V and 4 bases from J, leaving 24 bases between. The CDR3 is made up of 16 amino acids. The germline V gene encodes CDR1 MNHEY and CDR2 SMNVEV (reference sequence).

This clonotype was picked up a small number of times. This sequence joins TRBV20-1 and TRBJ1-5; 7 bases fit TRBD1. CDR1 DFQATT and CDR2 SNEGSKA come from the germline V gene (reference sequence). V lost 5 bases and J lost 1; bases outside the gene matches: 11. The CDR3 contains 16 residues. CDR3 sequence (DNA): TGCAGTGCTGGTCGGGCACAGGGGATGAGCAATCAGCCCCAGCATTTT. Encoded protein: CSAGRAQGMSNQPQHF.

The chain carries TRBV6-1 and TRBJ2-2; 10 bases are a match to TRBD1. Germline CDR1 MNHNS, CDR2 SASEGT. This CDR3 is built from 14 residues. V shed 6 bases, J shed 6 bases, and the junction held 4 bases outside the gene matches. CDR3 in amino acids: CASSRGQGAGELFF. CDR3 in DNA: TGTGCCAGCAGCCGTGGACAGGGGGCCGGGGAGCTGTTTTTT.

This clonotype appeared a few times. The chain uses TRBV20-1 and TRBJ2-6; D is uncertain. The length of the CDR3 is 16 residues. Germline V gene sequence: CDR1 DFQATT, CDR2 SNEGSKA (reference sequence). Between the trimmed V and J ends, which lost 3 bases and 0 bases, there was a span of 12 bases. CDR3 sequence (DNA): TGCAGTGCTAGGATCAGTCATTACTCTGGGGCCAACGTCCTGACTTTC. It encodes CSARISHYSGANVLTF.

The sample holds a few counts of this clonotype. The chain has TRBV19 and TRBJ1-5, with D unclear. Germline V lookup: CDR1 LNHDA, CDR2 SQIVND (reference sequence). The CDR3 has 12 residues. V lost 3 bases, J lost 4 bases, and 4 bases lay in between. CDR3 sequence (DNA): TGTGCCAGTAGTATTAGAAATCAGCCCCAGCATTTT. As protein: CASSIRNQPQHF.

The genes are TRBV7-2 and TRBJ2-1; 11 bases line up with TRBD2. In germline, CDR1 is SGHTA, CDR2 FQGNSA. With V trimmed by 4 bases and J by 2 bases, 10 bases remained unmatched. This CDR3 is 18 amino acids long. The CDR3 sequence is CASSSPASGRRTYNEQFF. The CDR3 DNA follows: TGTGCCAGCAGCTCCCCCGCTAGCGGGAGGAGGACCTACAATGAGCAGTTCTTC.

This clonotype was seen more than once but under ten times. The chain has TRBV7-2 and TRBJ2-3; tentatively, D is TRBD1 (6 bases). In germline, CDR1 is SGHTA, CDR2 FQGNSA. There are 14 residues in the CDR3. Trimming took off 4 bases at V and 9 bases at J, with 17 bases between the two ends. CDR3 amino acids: CASSSTGRGRTQYF. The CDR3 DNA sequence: TGTGCCAGCAGCTCGACGGGCAGGGGAAGGACGCAGTATTTT.

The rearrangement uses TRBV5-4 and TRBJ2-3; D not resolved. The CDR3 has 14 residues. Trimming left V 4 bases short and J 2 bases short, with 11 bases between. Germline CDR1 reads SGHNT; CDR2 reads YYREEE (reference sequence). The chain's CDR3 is CASSTGSDTDTQYF. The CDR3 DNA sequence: TGTGCCAGCAGCACCGGGTCTGACACAGATACGCAGTATTTT.

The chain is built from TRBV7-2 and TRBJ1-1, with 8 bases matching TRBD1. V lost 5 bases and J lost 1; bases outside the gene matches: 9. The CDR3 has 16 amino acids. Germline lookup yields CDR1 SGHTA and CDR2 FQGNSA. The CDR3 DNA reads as TGTGCCAGCAGCACGACTGGACAGGGTTCGAACACTGAAGCTTTCTTT. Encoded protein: CASSTTGQGSNTEAFF.

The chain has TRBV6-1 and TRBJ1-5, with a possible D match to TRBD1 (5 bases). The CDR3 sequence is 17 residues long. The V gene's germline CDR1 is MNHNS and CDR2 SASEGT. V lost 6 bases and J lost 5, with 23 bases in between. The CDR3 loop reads CASRGRGGTTRDQPQHF. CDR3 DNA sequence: TGTGCCAGCAGGGGAAGAGGCGGGACGACACGTGATCAGCCCCAGCATTTT.

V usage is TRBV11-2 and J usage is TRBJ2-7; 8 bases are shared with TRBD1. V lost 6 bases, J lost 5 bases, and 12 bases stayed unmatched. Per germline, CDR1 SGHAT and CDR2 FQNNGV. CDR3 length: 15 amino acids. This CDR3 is CASRAIRTGKNEQYF. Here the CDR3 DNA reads TGTGCCAGCAGGGCAATACGGACAGGGAAGAACGAGCAGTACTTC. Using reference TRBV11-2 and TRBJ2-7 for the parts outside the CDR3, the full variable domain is EAGVAQSPRYKIIEKRQSVAFWCNPISGHATLYWYQQILGQGPKLLIQFQNNGVVDDSQLPKDRFSAERLKGVDSTLKIQPAKLEDSAVYLCASRAIRTGKNEQYFGPGTRLTVT.

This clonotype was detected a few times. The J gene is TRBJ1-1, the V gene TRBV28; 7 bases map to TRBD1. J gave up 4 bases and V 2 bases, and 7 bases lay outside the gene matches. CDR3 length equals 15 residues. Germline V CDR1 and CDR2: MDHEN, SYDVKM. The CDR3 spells CASSLGQGVGTEAFF. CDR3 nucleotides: TGTGCCAGCAGTTTAGGTCAGGGGGTGGGCACTGAAGCTTTCTTT.

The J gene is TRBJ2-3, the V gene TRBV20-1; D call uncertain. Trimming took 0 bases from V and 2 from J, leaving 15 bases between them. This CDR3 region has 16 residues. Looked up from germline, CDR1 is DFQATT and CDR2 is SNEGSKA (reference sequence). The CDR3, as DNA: TGCAGTGCTAGAGATGAAAATACGGGCTCCACAGATACGCAGTATTTT. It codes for CSARDENTGSTDTQYF.

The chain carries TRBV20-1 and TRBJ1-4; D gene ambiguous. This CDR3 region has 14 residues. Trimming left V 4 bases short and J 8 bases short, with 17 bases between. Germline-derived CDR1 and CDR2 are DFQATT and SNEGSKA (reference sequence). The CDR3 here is CSATYPDPGEKLFF. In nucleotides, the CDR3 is TGCAGTGCTACCTATCCGGACCCTGGAGAAAAACTGTTTTTT.

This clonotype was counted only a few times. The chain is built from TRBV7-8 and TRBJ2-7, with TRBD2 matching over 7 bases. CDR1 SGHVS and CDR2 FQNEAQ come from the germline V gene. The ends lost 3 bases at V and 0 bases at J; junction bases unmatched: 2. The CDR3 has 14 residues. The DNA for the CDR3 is TGTGCCAGCAGCTTGGGGACTAACTCCTACGAGCAGTACTTC. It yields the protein CASSLGTNSYEQYF. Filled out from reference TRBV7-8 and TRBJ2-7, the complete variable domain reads GAGVSQSPRYKVAKRGQDVALRCDPISGHVSLFWYQQALGQGPEFLTYFQNEAQLDKSGLPSDRFFAERPEGSVSTLKIQRTQQEDSAVYLCASSLGTNSYEQYFGPGTRLTVT.

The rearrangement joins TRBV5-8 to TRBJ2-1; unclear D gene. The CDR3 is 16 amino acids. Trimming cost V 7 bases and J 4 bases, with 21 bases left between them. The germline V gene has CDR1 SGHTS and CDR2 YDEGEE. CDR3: CASRPSADLSYNEQFF. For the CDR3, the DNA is TGTGCCAGCCGTCCCTCGGCGGATCTATCGTACAATGAGCAGTTCTTC.

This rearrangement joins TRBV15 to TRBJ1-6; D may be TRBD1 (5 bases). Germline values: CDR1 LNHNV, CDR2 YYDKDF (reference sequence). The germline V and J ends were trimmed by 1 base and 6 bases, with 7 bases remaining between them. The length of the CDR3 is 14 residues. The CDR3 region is CATSRAGTNSPLHF. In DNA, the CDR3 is TGTGCCACCAGCAGAGCCGGGACTAATTCACCCCTCCACTTT.

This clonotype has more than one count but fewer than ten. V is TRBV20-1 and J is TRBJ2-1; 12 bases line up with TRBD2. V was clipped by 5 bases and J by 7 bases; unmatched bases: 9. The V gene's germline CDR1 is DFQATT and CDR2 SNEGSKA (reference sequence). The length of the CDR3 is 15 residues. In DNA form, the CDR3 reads TGCAGTGCTGAAAGAGGACTAGCGGGAAATAATGAGCAGTTCTTC. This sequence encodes CSAERGLAGNNEQFF.

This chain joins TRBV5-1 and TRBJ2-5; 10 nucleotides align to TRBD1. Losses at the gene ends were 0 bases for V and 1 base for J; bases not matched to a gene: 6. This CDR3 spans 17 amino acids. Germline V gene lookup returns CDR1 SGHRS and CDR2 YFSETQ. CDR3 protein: CASSLGGTGAPQETQYF. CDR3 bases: TGCGCCAGCAGCTTGGGTGGGACAGGGGCCCCCCAAGAGACCCAGTACTTC.

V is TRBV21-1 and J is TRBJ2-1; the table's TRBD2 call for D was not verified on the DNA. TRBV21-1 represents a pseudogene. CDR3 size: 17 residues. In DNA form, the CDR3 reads TGTGCCAGCAGCAAAGCCCGACTAGCGGGAGGATTGAATGAGCAGTTCTTC. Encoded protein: CASSKARLAGGLNEQFF.

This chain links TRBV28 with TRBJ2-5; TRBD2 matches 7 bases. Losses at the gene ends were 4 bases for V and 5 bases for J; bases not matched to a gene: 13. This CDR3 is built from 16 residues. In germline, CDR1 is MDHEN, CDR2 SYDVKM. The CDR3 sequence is CASSSPTSRSGETQYF. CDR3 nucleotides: TGTGCCAGCAGTTCCCCGACTAGCCGGAGTGGGGAGACCCAGTACTTC.

The CDR3 is CASSQDGVGGTDTQYF. The DNA for the CDR3 is TGCGCCAGCAGCCAAGATGGGGTGGGGGGCACAGATACGCAGTATTTT. The gene calls are TRBV4-3 and TRBJ2-3; the D gene could be TRBD1 or TRBD2 (5 bases each). Trimming removed 0 bases at V and 1 base at J, with 11 bases between. There are 16 residues in the CDR3. The germline gives CDR1 LGHNA, CDR2 YSLEER.

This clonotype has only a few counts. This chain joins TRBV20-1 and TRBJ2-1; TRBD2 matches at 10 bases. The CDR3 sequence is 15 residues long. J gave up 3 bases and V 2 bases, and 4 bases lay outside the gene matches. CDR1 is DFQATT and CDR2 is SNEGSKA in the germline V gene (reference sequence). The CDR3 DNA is TGCAGTGCTAGAACGACTAGCGGGCGCTACAATGAGCAGTTCTTC. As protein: CSARTTSGRYNEQFF.

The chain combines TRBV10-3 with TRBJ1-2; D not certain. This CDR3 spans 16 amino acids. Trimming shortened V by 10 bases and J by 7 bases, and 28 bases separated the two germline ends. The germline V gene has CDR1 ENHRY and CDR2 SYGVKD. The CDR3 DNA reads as TGTGCCAGAAGAACTCACGACGGGAGTACGTCCGGTGGCTACACCTTC. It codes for CARRTHDGSTSGGYTF.

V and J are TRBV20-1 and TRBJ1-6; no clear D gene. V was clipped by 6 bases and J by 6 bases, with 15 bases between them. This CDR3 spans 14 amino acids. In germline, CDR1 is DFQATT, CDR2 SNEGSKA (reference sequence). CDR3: CSAQPRVGNSPLHF. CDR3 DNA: TGCAGTGCCCAACCACGGGTAGGTAATTCACCCCTCCACTTT.

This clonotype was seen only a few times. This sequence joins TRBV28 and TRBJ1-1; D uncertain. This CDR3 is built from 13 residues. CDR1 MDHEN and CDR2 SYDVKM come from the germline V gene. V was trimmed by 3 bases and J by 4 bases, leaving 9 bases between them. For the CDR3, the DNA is TGTGCCAGCAGTTTTAGGGTCGGCACTGAAGCTTTCTTT. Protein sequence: CASSFRVGTEAFF.

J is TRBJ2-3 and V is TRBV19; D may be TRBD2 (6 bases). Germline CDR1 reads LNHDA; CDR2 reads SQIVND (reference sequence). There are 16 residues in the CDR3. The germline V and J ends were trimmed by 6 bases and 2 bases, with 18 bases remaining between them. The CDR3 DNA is TGTGCCAGTAGGCCCCTTGGCGGGGAGAACACAGATACGCAGTATTTT. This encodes CASRPLGGENTDTQYF.

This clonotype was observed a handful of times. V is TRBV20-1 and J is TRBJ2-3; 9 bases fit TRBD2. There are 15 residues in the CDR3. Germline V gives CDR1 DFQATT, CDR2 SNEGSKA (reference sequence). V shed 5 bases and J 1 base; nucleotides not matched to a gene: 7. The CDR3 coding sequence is TGCAGTGCTCCCCCAAGACTAGCGGGCACAGATACGCAGTATTTT. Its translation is CSAPPRLAGTDTQYF.

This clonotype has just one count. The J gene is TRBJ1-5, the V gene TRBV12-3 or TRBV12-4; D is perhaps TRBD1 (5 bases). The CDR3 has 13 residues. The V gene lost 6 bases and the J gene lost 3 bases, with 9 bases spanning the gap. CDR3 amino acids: CASRGLHNQPQHF. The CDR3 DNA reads TGTGCCAGCAGGGGACTGCACAATCAGCCCCAGCATTTT.

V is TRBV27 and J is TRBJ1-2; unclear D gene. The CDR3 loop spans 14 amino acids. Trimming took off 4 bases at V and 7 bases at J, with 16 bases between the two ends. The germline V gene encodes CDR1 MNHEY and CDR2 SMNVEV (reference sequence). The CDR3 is CASSSSLGPGGYTF. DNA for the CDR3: TGTGCCAGCAGTTCCAGCCTTGGTCCGGGTGGCTACACCTTC.